This entry features one TCR beta chain sequence. The assay was immunoSEQ multiplex PCR, and TCRdb's table has in-frame clones only and misses some. The table lists approximately 260,000 clones, 75% to 95% of them singletons. The data belong to a study of blood T cell repertoires in COVID-19. Trimming shortened V by 8 bases and J by 3 bases, and 11 bases separated the two germline ends. The length of the CDR3 is 13 residues. Germline CDR1 is MNHEY and CDR2 is SVGAGI. The sequenced material came from PBMCs or T cells enriched from blood (not recorded which). This clonotype was sampled from a woman aged 18-29 years who had recovered from COVID-19. The V gene is TRBV6-5, the J gene TRBJ1-5, with a tentative D call TRBD1 (6 bases). The CDR3 here is CASGRDTNQPQHF. CDR3 in DNA: TGTGCCAGCGGCCGGGACACCAATCAGCCCCAGCATTTT.